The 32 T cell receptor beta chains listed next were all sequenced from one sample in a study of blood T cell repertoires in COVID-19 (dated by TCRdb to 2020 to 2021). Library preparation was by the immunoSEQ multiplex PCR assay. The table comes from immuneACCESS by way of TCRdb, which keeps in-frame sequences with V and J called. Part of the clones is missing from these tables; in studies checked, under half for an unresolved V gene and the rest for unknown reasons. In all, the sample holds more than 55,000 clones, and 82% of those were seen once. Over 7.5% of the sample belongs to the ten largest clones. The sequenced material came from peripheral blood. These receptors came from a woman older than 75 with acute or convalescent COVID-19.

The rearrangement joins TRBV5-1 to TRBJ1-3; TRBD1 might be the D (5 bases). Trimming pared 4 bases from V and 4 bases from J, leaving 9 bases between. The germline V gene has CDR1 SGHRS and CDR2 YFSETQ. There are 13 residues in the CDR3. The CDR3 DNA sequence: TGCGCCAGCAGCCCCCGGGGGGGAAACACCATATATTTT. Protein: CASSPRGGNTIYF. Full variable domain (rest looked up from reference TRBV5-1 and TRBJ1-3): KAGVTQTPRYLIKTRGQQVTLSCSPISGHRSVSWYQQTPGQGLQFLFEYFSETQRNKGNFPGRFSGRQFSNSRSEMNVSTLELGDSALYLCASSPRGGNTIYFGEGSWLTVV.

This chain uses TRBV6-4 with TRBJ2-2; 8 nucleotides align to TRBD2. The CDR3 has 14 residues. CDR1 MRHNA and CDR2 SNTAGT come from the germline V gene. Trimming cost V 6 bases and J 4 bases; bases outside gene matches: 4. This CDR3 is CASRRLASTGELFF. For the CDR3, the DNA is TGTGCCAGCAGGAGACTAGCGAGCACCGGGGAGCTGTTTTTT.

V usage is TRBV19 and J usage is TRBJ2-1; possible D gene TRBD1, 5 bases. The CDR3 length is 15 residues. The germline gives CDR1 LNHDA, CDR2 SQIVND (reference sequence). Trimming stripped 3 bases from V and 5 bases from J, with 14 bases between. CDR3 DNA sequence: TGTGCCAGTAGTATCAGGGTTTCTTCCCACAATGAGCAGTTCTTC. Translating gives CASSIRVSSHNEQFF.

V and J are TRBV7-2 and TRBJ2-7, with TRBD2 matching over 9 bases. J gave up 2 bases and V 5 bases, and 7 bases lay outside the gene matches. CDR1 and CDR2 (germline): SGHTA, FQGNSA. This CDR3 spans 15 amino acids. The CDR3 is CASSPRVAGAYEQYF. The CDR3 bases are TGTGCCAGCAGCCCCCGGGTAGCGGGGGCCTACGAGCAGTACTTC.

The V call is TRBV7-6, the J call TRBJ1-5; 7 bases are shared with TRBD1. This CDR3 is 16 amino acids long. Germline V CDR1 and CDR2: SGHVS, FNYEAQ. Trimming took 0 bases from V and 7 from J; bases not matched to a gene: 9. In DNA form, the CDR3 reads TGTGCCAGCAGCTTAGCTGGGGGGACAGTTGGGCAGCCCCAGCATTTT. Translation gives CASSLAGGTVGQPQHF.

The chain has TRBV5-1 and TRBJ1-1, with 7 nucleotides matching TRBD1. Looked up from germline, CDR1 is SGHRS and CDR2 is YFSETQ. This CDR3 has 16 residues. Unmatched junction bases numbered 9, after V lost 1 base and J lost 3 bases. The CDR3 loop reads CASSLLQTGSDTEAFF. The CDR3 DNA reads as TGCGCCAGCAGCTTGTTGCAGACAGGGTCGGACACTGAAGCTTTCTTT.

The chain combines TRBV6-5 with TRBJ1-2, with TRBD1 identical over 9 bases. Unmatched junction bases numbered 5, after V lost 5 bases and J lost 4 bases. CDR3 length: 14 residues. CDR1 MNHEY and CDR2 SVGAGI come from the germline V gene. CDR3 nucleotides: TGTGCCAGCAGTACCGGGACAGGGACCTATGGCTACACCTTC. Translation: CASSTGTGTYGYTF.

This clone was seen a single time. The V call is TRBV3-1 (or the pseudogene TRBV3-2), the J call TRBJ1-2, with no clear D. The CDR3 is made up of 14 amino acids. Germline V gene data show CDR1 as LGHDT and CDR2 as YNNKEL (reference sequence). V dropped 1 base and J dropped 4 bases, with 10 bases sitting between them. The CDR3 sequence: CASSQARNSYGYTF. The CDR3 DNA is TGTGCCAGCAGCCAAGCCCGTAATAGCTATGGCTACACCTTC.

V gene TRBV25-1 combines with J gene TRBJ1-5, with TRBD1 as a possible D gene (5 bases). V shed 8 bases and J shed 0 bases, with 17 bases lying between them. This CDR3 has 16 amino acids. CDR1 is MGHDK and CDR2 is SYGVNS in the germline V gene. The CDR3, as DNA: TGTGCCAGCTTAACCCGCTGGACACTTAGCAATCAGCCCCAGCATTTT. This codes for CASLTRWTLSNQPQHF.

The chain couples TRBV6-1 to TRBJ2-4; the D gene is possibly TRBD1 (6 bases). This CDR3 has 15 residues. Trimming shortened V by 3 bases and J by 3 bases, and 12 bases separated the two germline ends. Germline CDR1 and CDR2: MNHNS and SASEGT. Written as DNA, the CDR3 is TGTGCCAGCAGTGACAGGGGAGTGGGCAAAAACATTCAGTACTTC. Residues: CASSDRGVGKNIQYF.

The CDR3 spells CASSQDWGTKQETQYF. The DNA of the CDR3 is TGCGCCAGCAGCCAAGATTGGGGCACTAAGCAAGAGACCCAGTACTTC. The gene calls are TRBV4-1 and TRBJ2-5, with D tentatively TRBD1 (5 bases). This CDR3 spans 16 amino acids. Germline V gene lookup returns CDR1 MGHRA and CDR2 YSYEKL. V lost 0 bases and J lost 2, with 13 bases in between.

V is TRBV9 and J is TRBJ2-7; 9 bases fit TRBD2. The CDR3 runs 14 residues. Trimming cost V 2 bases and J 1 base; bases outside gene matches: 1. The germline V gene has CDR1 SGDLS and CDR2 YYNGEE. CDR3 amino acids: CASSVLAGSYEQYF. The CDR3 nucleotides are TGTGCCAGCAGCGTTCTAGCGGGGTCCTACGAGCAGTACTTC.

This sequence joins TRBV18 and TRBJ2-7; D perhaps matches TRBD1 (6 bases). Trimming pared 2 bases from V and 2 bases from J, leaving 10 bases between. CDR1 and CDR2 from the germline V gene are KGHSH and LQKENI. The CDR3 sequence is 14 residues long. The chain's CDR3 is CASSPGQGTYEQYF. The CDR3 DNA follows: TGTGCCAGCTCACCAGGGCAGGGGACCTACGAGCAGTACTTC.

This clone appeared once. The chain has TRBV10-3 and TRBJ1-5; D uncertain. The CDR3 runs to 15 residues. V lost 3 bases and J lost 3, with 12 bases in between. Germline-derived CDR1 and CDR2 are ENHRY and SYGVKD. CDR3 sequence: CAISEVWQDNQPQHF. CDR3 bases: TGTGCCATCAGTGAAGTGTGGCAGGACAATCAGCCCCAGCATTTT.

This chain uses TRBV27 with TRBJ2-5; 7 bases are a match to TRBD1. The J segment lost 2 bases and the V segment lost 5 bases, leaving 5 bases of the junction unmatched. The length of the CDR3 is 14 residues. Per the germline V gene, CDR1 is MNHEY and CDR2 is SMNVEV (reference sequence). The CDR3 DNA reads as TGTGCCAGCAGTCCCCGGGACAGACAAGAGACCCAGTACTTC. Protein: CASSPRDRQETQYF.

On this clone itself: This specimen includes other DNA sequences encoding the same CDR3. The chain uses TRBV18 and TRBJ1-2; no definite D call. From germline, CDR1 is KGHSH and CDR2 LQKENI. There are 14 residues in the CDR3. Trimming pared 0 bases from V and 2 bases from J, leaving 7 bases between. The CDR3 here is CASSPPTVNYGYTF. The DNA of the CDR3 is TGTGCCAGCTCACCACCGACTGTGAACTATGGCTACACCTTC.

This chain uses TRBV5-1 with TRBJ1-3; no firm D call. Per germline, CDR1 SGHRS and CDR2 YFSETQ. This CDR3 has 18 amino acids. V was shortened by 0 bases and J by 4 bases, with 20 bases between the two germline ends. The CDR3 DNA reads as TGCGCCAGCAGCTTGGAAGGTCTAGGGCGATCGGGAGGAAACACCATATATTTT. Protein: CASSLEGLGRSGGNTIYF.

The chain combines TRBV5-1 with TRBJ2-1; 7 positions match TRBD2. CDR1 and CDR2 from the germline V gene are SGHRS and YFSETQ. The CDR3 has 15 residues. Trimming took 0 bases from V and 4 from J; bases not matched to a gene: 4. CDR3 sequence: CASSLEGLRYNEQFF. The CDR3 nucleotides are TGCGCCAGCAGCTTGGAGGGACTACGATACAATGAGCAGTTCTTC.

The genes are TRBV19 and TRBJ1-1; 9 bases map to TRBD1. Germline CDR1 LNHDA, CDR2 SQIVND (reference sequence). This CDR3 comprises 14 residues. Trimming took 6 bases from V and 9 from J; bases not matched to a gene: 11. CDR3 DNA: TGTGCCAGTAGCCTGAACCGGGACAGGGATCAAGCTTTCTTT. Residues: CASSLNRDRDQAFF.

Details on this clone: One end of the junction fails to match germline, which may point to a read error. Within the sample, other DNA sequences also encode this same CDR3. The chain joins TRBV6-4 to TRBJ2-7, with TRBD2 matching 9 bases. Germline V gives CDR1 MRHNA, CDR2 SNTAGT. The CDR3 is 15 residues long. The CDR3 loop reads CASSEGGGGAYEQYF. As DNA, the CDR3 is TGCGCCAGCAGTGAGGGCGGGGGGGGCGCCTACGAGCAGTACTTC.

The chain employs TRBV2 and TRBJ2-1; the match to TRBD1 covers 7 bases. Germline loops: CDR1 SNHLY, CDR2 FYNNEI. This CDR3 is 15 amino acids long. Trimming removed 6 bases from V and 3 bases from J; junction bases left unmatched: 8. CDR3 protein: CASSLRQGYYNEQFF. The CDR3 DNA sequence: TGTGCCAGCAGCCTCCGACAGGGATACTACAATGAGCAGTTCTTC.

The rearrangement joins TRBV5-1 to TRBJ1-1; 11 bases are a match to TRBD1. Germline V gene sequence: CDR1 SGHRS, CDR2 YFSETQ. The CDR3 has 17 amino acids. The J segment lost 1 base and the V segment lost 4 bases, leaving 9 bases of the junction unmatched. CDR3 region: CASSAGGQGAGNTEAFF. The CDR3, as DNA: TGCGCCAGCAGCGCTGGCGGACAGGGGGCGGGGAACACTGAAGCTTTCTTT.

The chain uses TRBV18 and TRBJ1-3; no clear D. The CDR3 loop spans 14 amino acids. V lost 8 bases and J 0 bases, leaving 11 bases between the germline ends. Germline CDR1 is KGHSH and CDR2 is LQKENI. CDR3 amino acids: CASQEGRSGNTIYF. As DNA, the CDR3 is TGTGCCAGCCAGGAGGGTCGCTCTGGAAACACCATATATTTT.

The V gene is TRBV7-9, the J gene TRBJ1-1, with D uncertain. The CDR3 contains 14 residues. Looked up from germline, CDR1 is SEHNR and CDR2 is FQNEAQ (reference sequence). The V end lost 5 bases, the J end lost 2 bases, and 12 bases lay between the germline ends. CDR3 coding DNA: TGTGCCAGCAGCCTAATGGGCCAAAACACTGAAGCTTTCTTT. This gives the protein CASSLMGQNTEAFF.

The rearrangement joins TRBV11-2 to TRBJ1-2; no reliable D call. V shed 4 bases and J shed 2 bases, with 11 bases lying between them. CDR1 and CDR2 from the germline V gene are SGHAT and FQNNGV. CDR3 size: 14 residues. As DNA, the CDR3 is TGTGCCAGCAGCTCTTCCAACTTAAACTATGGCTACACCTTC. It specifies CASSSSNLNYGYTF.

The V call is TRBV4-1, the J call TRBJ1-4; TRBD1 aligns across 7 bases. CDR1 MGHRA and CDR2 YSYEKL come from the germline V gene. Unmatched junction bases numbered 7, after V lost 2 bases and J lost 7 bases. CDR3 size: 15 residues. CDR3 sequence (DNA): TGCGCCAGCAGCCAACCGACAGGGTTGGCTGAAAAACTGTTTTTT. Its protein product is CASSQPTGLAEKLFF.

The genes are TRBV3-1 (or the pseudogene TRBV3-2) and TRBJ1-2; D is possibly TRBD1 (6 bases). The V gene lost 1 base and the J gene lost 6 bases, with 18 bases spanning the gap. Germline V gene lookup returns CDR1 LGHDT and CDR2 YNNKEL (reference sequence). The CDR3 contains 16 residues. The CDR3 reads CASSQVLPGRGNGYTF. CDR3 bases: TGTGCCAGCAGCCAAGTGTTACCAGGGAGGGGGAATGGCTACACCTTC.

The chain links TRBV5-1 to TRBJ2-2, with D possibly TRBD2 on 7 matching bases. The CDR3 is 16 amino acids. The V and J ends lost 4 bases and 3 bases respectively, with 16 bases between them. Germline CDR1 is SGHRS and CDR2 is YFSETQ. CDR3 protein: CASSPGGLLDTGELFF. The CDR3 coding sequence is TGCGCCAGCAGCCCGGGGGGCCTTCTCGACACCGGGGAGCTGTTTTTT.

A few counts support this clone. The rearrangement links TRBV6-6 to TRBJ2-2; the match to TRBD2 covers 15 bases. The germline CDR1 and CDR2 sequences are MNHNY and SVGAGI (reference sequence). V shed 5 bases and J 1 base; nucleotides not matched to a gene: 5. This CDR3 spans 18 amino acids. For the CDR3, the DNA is TGTGCCAGCAGTCGACCGGGACTAGCGGGGGGGAACACCGGGGAGCTGTTTTTT. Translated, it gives CASSRPGLAGGNTGELFF.

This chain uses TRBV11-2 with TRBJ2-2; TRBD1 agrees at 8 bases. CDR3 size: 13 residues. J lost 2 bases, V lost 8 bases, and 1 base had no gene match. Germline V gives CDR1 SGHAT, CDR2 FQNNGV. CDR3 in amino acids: CASDRGNTGELFF. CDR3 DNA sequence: TGTGCCAGCGACAGGGGAAACACCGGGGAGCTGTTTTTT.

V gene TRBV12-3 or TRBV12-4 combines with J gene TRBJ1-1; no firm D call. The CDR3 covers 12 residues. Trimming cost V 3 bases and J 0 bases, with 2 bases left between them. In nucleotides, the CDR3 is TGTGCCAGCAGTTTCTTGAACACTGAAGCTTTCTTT. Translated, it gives CASSFLNTEAFF.

The chain's CDR3 is CASSSARRNEQFF. CDR3 DNA: TGTGCCAGCAGCTCGGCGAGGCGCAATGAGCAGTTCTTC. This sequence joins TRBV7-2 and TRBJ2-1; D is ambiguous. The V and J ends lost 4 bases and 6 bases respectively, with 10 bases between them. Germline V gene lookup returns CDR1 SGHTA and CDR2 FQGNSA. The CDR3 is made up of 13 amino acids.